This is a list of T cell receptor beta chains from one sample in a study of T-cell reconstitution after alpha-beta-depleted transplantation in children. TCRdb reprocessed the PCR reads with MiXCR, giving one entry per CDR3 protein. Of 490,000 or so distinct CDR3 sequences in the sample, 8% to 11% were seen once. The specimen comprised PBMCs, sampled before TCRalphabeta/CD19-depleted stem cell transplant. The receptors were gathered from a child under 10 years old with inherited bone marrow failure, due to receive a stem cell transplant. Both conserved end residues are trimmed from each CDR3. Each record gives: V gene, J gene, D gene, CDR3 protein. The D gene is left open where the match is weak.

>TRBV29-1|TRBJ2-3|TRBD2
SVGAGVRDTQY
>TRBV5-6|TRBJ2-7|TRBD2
ASSAEPGSPRTSGSTYEQY
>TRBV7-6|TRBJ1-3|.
ASSLAAGSFGGNTIY
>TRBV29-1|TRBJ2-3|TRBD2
SVEAGGPHTQY
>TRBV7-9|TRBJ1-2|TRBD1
ASSPFTGGGYGYT
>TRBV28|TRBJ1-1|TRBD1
ASSFTGAITEAF
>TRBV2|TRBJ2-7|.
ASRQGTTVYEQY
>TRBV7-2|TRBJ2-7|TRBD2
ASSRGTSGLYEQY
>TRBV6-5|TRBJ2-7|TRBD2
ASTEIAGGVGEQY
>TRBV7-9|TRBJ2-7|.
AGSSDSYEQY
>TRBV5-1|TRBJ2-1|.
ASSLVPAGSYNEQF
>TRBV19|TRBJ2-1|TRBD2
ASSIITGRGNPDNEQF